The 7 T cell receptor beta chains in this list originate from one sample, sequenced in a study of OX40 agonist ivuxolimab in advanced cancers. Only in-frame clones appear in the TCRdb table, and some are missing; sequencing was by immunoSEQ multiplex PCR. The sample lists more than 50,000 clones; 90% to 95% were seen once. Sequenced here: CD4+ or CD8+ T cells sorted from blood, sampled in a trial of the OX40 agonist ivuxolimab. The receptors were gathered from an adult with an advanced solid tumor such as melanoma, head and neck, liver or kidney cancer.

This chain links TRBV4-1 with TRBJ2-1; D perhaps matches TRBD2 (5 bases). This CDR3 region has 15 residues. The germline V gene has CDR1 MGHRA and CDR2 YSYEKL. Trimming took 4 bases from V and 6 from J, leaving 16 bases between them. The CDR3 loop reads CASSPSARSGNEQFF. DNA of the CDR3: TGCGCCAGCAGCCCGTCCGCCAGGAGCGGCAATGAGCAGTTCTTC.

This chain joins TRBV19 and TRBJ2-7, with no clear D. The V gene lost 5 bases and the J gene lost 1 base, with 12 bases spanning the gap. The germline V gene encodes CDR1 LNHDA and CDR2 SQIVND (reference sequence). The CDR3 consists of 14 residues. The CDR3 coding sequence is TGTGCCAGTAGTCCCGCTTCCGGGTCCTACGAGCAGTACTTC. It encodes CASSPASGSYEQYF.

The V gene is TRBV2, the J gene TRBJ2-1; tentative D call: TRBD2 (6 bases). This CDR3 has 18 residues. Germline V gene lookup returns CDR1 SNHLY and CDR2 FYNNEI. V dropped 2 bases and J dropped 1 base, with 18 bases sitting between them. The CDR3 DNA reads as TGTGCCAGCAGTGAATCGTTGAGGTGGGGGGTTTCCTACAATGAGCAGTTCTTC. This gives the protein CASSESLRWGVSYNEQFF.

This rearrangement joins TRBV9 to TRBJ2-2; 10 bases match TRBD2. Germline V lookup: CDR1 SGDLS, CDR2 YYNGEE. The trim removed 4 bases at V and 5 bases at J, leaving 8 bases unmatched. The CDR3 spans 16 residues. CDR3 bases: TGTGCCAGCAGCCCCTTTGGACTAGCGGCAACCGGGGAGCTGTTTTTT. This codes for CASSPFGLAATGELFF. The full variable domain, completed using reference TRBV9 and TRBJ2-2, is DSGVTQTPKHLITATGQRVTLRCSPRSGDLSVYWYQQSLDQGLQFLIQYYNGEERAKGNILERFSAQQFPDLHSELNLSSLELGDSALYFCASSPFGLAATGELFFGEGSRLTVL.

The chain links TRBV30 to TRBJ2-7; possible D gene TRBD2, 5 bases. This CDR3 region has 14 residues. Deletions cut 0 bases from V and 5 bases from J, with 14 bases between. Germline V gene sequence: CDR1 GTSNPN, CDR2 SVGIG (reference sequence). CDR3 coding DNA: TGTGCCTGGAGTGTCCTAGCAGCCCTCGACGAGCAGTACTTC. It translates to CAWSVLAALDEQYF. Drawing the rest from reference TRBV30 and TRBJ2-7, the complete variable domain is SQTIHQWPATLVQPVGSPLSLECTVEGTSNPNLYWYRQAAGRGLQLLFYSVGIGQISSEVPQNLSASRPQDRQFILSSKKLLLSDSGFYLCAWSVLAALDEQYFGPGTRLTVT.

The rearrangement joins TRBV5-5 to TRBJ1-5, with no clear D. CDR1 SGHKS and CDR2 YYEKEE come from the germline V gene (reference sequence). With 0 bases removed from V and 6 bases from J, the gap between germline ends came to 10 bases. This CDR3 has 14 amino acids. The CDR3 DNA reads TGTGCCAGCAGCTTGGGGGCGGGTGCTCAGCCCCAGCATTTT. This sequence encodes CASSLGAGAQPQHF.

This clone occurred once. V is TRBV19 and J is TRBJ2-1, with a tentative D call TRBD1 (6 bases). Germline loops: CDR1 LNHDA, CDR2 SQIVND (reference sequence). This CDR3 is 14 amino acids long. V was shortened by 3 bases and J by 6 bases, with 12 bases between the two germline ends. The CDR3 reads CASSILPGANEQFF. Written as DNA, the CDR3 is TGTGCCAGTAGTATTCTTCCAGGGGCCAATGAGCAGTTCTTC.